The entry below gives a single T cell receptor beta chain sequence along with its context. This sample was included in a study of control samples from healthy donors and cancer patients. There are 13 residues in the CDR3. Germline V gene sequence: CDR1 SGHTA, CDR2 FQGNSA. With 3 bases removed from V and 8 bases from J, the gap between germline ends came to 13 bases. The protocol was immunoSEQ multiplex PCR, while the TCRdb copy is restricted to in-frame clones and leaves out a portion. This repertoire shows around 200,000 clones, over 90% found once; its top ten account for roughly 1.6%. The sequenced material came from blood. The V gene is TRBV7-2, the J gene TRBJ1-2; D gene ambiguous. The receptor comes from a man aged 45-60 years in good health. The CDR3 reads CASSFSAIWGYTF. In nucleotides, the CDR3 is TGTGCCAGCAGCTTTAGCGCTATCTGGGGCTACACCTTC.